The 6 T cell receptor beta chains below come from one sample, sequenced in a study of cytomegalovirus exposure and HLA in healthy donors. PCR employed 60 Vbeta and 13 Jbeta primers. The assay was immunoSEQ multiplex PCR, and TCRdb's table has in-frame clones only and misses some. The sample has around 130,000 clones, roughly 66% seen once. Sequencing was performed on PBMCs. The receptors come from a woman aged 55-70 years in good health and CMV-seronegative.

The chain combines TRBV19 with TRBJ2-7, with 8 bases aligning to TRBD2. V lost 3 bases and J lost 2; bases outside the gene matches: 6. CDR1 LNHDA and CDR2 SQIVND come from the germline V gene (reference sequence). There are 15 residues in the CDR3. This CDR3 reads CASSIGAGGAYEQYF. CDR3 DNA sequence: TGTGCCAGTAGTATCGGTGCGGGAGGCGCCTACGAGCAGTACTTC.

The chain combines TRBV7-5 with TRBJ1-1. TRBV7-5 is shown as a pseudogene. The CDR3 runs to 14 residues. CDR3 region: CVRSSPGGNTEAFF. CDR3 DNA sequence: TGTGTCAGAAGCTCACCGGGAGGGAACACTGAAGCTTTCTTT.

The chain has TRBV13 and TRBJ2-5, with 7 bases lining up with TRBD1. Germline V lookup: CDR1 PRHDT, CDR2 FYEKMQ (reference sequence). Unmatched junction bases numbered 4, after V lost 0 bases and J lost 3 bases. CDR3 size: 15 residues. In DNA form, the CDR3 reads TGTGCCAGCAGCTTAGGCAGGGGGATAAAAGAGACCCAGTACTTC. Its translation: CASSLGRGIKETQYF.

This chain joins TRBV9 and TRBJ2-2; 8 bases match TRBD2. V shed 0 bases, J shed 5 bases, and the junction held 6 bases outside the gene matches. There are 16 residues in the CDR3. CDR1 SGDLS and CDR2 YYNGEE come from the germline V gene. The CDR3 sequence is CASSVAGGPGTGELFF. Here the CDR3 DNA reads TGTGCCAGCAGCGTAGCGGGAGGGCCTGGTACCGGGGAGCTGTTTTTT.

V and J are TRBV6-6 and TRBJ2-5, with D tentatively TRBD1 (6 bases). The CDR3 length is 15 residues. V was clipped by 6 bases and J by 3 bases, with 17 bases between them. Per the germline V gene, CDR1 is MNHNY and CDR2 is SVGAGI (reference sequence). The CDR3 loop reads CASSPSGGREETQYF. Here the CDR3 DNA reads TGTGCCAGCAGCCCAAGTGGGGGCCGGGAAGAGACCCAGTACTTC.

This chain joins TRBV4-1 and TRBJ2-3; D is perhaps TRBD2 (6 bases). This CDR3 has 13 amino acids. V gave up 0 bases and J gave up 6 bases, with 7 bases separating them. CDR1 is MGHRA and CDR2 is YSYEKL in the germline V gene. The CDR3 here is CASSQEEGDTQYF. The CDR3 DNA reads TGCGCCAGCAGCCAAGAGGAGGGGGATACGCAGTATTTT.